The next 31 T cell receptor beta chains were all read from a single sample in a study of T cell responses to AZD1222 COVID-19 vaccine. Using immunoSEQ multiplex PCR, the repertoire was profiled, and TCRdb retains in-frame clones only, with some absent. Altogether over 120,000 clones are present, around 90% being singletons, with the ten largest covering around 1.7%. The sample was peripheral blood, taken 28 days after the second AZD1222 dose. The receptors come from an adult who received the AZD1222 COVID-19 vaccine.

The chain is built from TRBV24-1 and TRBJ2-5, with a weak D call TRBD1 (6 bases). The V gene's germline CDR1 is KGHDR and CDR2 SFDVKD. Trimming took 5 bases from V and 0 from J, leaving 18 bases between them. The CDR3 consists of 17 residues. The CDR3 DNA follows: TGTGCCACCAGTGCCTATGACAGGCGATATTACCAAGAGACCCAGTACTTC. It encodes CATSAYDRRYYQETQYF.

The rearrangement uses TRBV5-1 and TRBJ1-2, with 8 nucleotides matching TRBD1. This CDR3 is built from 17 residues. Germline CDR1 and CDR2: SGHRS and YFSETQ. V was clipped by 0 bases and J by 0 bases; unmatched bases: 7. The CDR3 DNA follows: TGCGCCAGCAGCTTGGGGGACAGGTCTGTGCCTAACTATGGCTACACCTTC. Protein product: CASSLGDRSVPNYGYTF. The full variable domain, completed using reference TRBV5-1 and TRBJ1-2, is KAGVTQTPRYLIKTRGQQVTLSCSPISGHRSVSWYQQTPGQGLQFLFEYFSETQRNKGNFPGRFSGRQFSNSRSEMNVSTLELGDSALYLCASSLGDRSVPNYGYTFGSGTRLTVV.

This chain links TRBV6-5 with TRBJ1-5, with D unclear. The V gene's germline CDR1 is MNHEY and CDR2 SVGAGI. V lost 0 bases and J 0 bases, leaving 6 bases between the germline ends. The CDR3 totals 15 residues. This chain's CDR3 is CASSYSGNSNQPQHF. In DNA, the CDR3 is TGTGCCAGCAGTTACTCAGGAAATAGCAATCAGCCCCAGCATTTT.

This sequence joins TRBV30 and TRBJ2-7, with D possibly being TRBD1 (6 bases). V lost 3 bases and J lost 5, with 26 bases in between. The CDR3 is 17 amino acids. CDR1 GTSNPN and CDR2 SVGIG come from the germline V gene (reference sequence). For the CDR3, the DNA is TGTGCCTGGAGCATTCAGCTCTTTCAGGGGCTTAGCGACGAGCAGTACTTC. Translation: CAWSIQLFQGLSDEQYF.

The chain is built from TRBV14 and TRBJ1-4; D gene unclear. Germline V gene lookup returns CDR1 SGHDN and CDR2 FVKESK. The CDR3 length is 13 residues. V was cut by 3 bases and J by 7 bases, with 9 bases left in between. The DNA for the CDR3 is TGTGCCAGCAGCCAGATACCGCCTGAAAAACTGTTTTTT. Its translation is CASSQIPPEKLFF.

This chain joins TRBV7-9 and TRBJ2-3; D uncertain. Germline-derived CDR1 and CDR2 are SEHNR and FQNEAQ (reference sequence). CDR3 length: 12 amino acids. Trimming removed 1 base from V and 4 bases from J, with 3 bases in between. The CDR3 coding sequence is TGTGCCAGCAGCTTAGTATCAGATACGCAGTATTTT. It specifies CASSLVSDTQYF.

This chain joins TRBV28 and TRBJ2-1; 15 bases align to TRBD2. V dropped 4 bases and J dropped 0; count of bases not matched to a gene: 16. The CDR3 is 22 amino acids. The germline V gene has CDR1 MDHEN and CDR2 SYDVKM. The CDR3 spells CASSSKTYSGTSGRYSYNEQFF. CDR3 DNA sequence: TGTGCCAGCAGTTCCAAAACCTATTCCGGGACTAGCGGGAGGTACTCCTACAATGAGCAGTTCTTC.

This sequence joins TRBV10-2 and TRBJ1-2; 9 nucleotides match TRBD1. CDR3 length: 13 amino acids. The V gene end was trimmed by 7 bases and the J gene end by 6 bases; junction bases not matched to a gene: 6. Germline-derived CDR1 and CDR2 are WSHSY and SAAADI. CDR3 sequence reads: CASTPDRGNGYTF. The CDR3 coding sequence is TGCGCCAGCACCCCGGACAGGGGTAATGGCTACACCTTC.

The chain links TRBV19 to TRBJ2-1; 9 bases map to TRBD2. The CDR3 loop spans 14 amino acids. Germline loops: CDR1 LNHDA, CDR2 SQIVND (reference sequence). With 2 bases clipped from V and 4 bases from J, the junction kept 0 bases outside the gene matches. CDR3 residues: CASSILAGYNEQFF. CDR3 coding DNA: TGTGCCAGTAGTATACTAGCGGGATACAATGAGCAGTTCTTC.

The V gene is TRBV5-4, the J gene TRBJ2-1; the D is unclear. The CDR3 length is 13 residues. Germline lookup yields CDR1 SGHNT and CDR2 YYREEE (reference sequence). Trimming removed 0 bases at V and 4 bases at J, with 5 bases between. CDR3 in amino acids: CASSLDSYNEQFF. As DNA, the CDR3 is TGTGCCAGCAGCTTGGACTCGTACAATGAGCAGTTCTTC.

Turning to this clone: Distinct nucleotide sequences in the sample also encode this CDR3. The V and J genes are TRBV7-9 and TRBJ1-1, with 9 bases that match TRBD1. From germline, CDR1 is SEHNR and CDR2 FQNEAQ (reference sequence). The CDR3 is made up of 13 amino acids. V was clipped by 4 bases and J by 5 bases; unmatched bases: 2. The CDR3 bases are TGTGCCAGCAGCTCAGGACAGGGGACTGAAGCTTTCTTT. This codes for CASSSGQGTEAFF.

The V and J genes are TRBV12-3 or TRBV12-4 and TRBJ1-1, with D hard to call. Trimming left V 3 bases short and J 12 bases short, with 14 bases between. This CDR3 has 12 residues. Here the CDR3 DNA reads TGTGCCAGCAGTTTCTACGGGAACTCCACTTTCTTT. Its translation: CASSFYGNSTFF.

The rearrangement joins TRBV28 to TRBJ1-6; D unclear. The CDR3 has 13 residues. Germline assignment: CDR1 MDHEN and CDR2 SYDVKM. The V end was cut by 5 bases, the J end by 7 bases, with 9 bases between. CDR3 loop: CASSPKINSPLHF. DNA for the CDR3: TGTGCCAGCAGTCCAAAAATAAATTCACCCCTCCACTTT.

This clone was seen once. V gene TRBV3-1 (or the pseudogene TRBV3-2) combines with J gene TRBJ2-2; D gene unclear. The CDR3 length is 15 residues. Germline CDR1 reads LGHDT; CDR2 reads YNNKEL (reference sequence). Trimming pared 2 bases from V and 3 bases from J, leaving 10 bases between. This CDR3 is CASSQRGYYTGELFF. The CDR3, as DNA: TGTGCCAGCAGCCAAAGAGGTTATTACACCGGGGAGCTGTTTTTT.

The rearrangement links TRBV19 to TRBJ1-2; 8 bases match TRBD1. The CDR3 has 13 residues. From germline, CDR1 is LNHDA and CDR2 SQIVND (reference sequence). The V segment lost 5 bases and the J segment 4 bases; nucleotides outside the gene matches: 3. The CDR3 sequence is CASSEGQAYGYTF. CDR3 DNA: TGTGCCAGTAGTGAGGGACAGGCCTATGGCTACACCTTC.

The chain links TRBV11-3 to TRBJ2-1, with 7 nucleotides matching TRBD2. The junction had 0 bases not matched to a gene; V was cut back by 1 base and J by 0 bases. Germline V lookup: CDR1 SGHNT, CDR2 YENEEA. The CDR3 length is 15 residues. CDR3 sequence (DNA): TGTGCCAGCAGCTTAGGCGGGAGCTCCTACAATGAGCAGTTCTTC. Translation gives CASSLGGSSYNEQFF.

Concerning this clone: This sample includes further DNA sequences coding for the same CDR3. The chain links TRBV30 to TRBJ1-5; no clear D gene. In germline, CDR1 is GTSNPN, CDR2 SVGIG (reference sequence). Deletions cut 0 bases from V and 4 bases from J, with 7 bases between. This CDR3 spans 13 amino acids. The CDR3 region has the DNA TGTGCCTGGAGTGTTCGGGGAAATCAGCCCCAGCATTTT. Translated, it gives CAWSVRGNQPQHF.

The V call is TRBV18, the J call TRBJ1-2; D might be TRBD1 (5 bases). Germline V gene sequence: CDR1 KGHSH, CDR2 LQKENI. The CDR3 contains 15 residues. V was shortened by 2 bases and J by 6 bases, with 16 bases between the two germline ends. This CDR3 reads CASSPWDRPRDGYTF. As DNA, the CDR3 is TGTGCCAGCTCACCATGGGACCGCCCTAGGGATGGCTACACCTTC.

The genes are TRBV3-1 (or the pseudogene TRBV3-2) and TRBJ2-7; TRBD1 or TRBD2 may be the D gene (5 bases each). Per germline, CDR1 LGHDT and CDR2 YNNKEL (reference sequence). The CDR3 spans 15 residues. V lost 1 base to trimming and J lost 1 base, with 11 bases between them. The CDR3 protein is CASSQGVGGSYEQYF. The CDR3, as DNA: TGTGCCAGCAGCCAAGGAGTTGGGGGATCCTACGAGCAGTACTTC.

The gene calls are TRBV2 and TRBJ1-6; the D gene is possibly TRBD1 (6 bases). From germline, CDR1 is SNHLY and CDR2 FYNNEI. The CDR3 is made up of 13 amino acids. V lost 6 bases and J lost 7, with 10 bases in between. As DNA, the CDR3 is TGTGCCAGCAGACAGGGTGCAAATTCACCCCTCCACTTT. Encoded protein: CASRQGANSPLHF.

The chain employs TRBV2 and TRBJ1-2; D unresolved. Germline CDR1 and CDR2: SNHLY and FYNNEI. Trimming shortened V by 7 bases and J by 4 bases, and 16 bases separated the two germline ends. There are 14 residues in the CDR3. The CDR3: CASMSVRWPYGYTF. CDR3 DNA sequence: TGTGCCAGCATGTCGGTTCGGTGGCCCTATGGCTACACCTTC.

This clone has a single count. This sequence joins TRBV4-1 and TRBJ1-6; TRBD1 matches 9 bases. The CDR3 spans 17 residues. Germline CDR1 MGHRA, CDR2 YSYEKL. V shed 1 base, J shed 3 bases, and the junction held 4 bases outside the gene matches. In DNA form, the CDR3 reads TGCGCCAGCAGCCAAGCCCGGGACAGGGACTATAATTCACCCCTCCACTTT. Its protein product is CASSQARDRDYNSPLHF.

This rearrangement joins TRBV18 to TRBJ1-3; D gene unclear. CDR1 and CDR2 from the germline V gene are KGHSH and LQKENI. The V and J ends lost 3 bases and 8 bases respectively, with 20 bases between them. The CDR3 loop spans 16 amino acids. In DNA, the CDR3 is TGTGCCAGCTCACCCCGGCGCTGGGAGGATCCCTACACCATATATTTT. Translated, it gives CASSPRRWEDPYTIYF.

This chain links TRBV7-2 with TRBJ1-1; D unresolved. The length of the CDR3 is 14 residues. V dropped 6 bases and J dropped 0 bases, with 11 bases sitting between them. Germline values: CDR1 SGHTA, CDR2 FQGNSA. For the CDR3, the DNA is TGTGCCAGCAGTCCCCTATTGGTGAACACTGAAGCTTTCTTT. Its protein product is CASSPLLVNTEAFF.

J is TRBJ2-2 and V is TRBV7-3; D gene ambiguous. CDR1 and CDR2 (germline): SGHTA, FQGTGA. This CDR3 has 13 residues. Trimming pared 5 bases from V and 6 bases from J, leaving 10 bases between. CDR3 region: CASSVDRAGELFF. The DNA for the CDR3 is TGTGCCAGCAGCGTCGACCGGGCCGGGGAGCTGTTTTTT.

V and J are TRBV28 and TRBJ2-1, with D unresolved. Germline V gives CDR1 MDHEN, CDR2 SYDVKM. This CDR3 comprises 15 residues. With 4 bases removed from V and 4 bases from J, the gap between germline ends came to 14 bases. CDR3 sequence (DNA): TGTGCCAGCAGTTCGCGGACCCTCGATTACAATGAGCAGTTCTTC. Translation: CASSSRTLDYNEQFF.

J is TRBJ1-5 and V is TRBV28; D is perhaps TRBD1 (6 bases). V was pared by 5 bases and J by 1 base, with 9 bases between. Germline CDR1 and CDR2: MDHEN and SYDVKM. CDR3 size: 14 residues. CDR3 bases: TGTGCCAGCAGTCCGGACAGCAGCAATCAGCCCCAGCATTTT. Translation: CASSPDSSNQPQHF.

CDR3 nucleotides: TGCGCCAGCAGCCAAGGAGCGGAAGGGGGCGGTCTCTATGGCTACACCTTC. It is translated as CASSQGAEGGGLYGYTF. The chain joins TRBV4-1 to TRBJ1-2; 7 bases match TRBD1. CDR1 and CDR2 (germline): MGHRA, YSYEKL. This CDR3 contains 17 residues. With V trimmed by 1 base and J by 4 bases, 12 bases remained unmatched.

The rearrangement joins TRBV5-1 to TRBJ1-4, with unresolved D. This CDR3 has 13 amino acids. Germline loops: CDR1 SGHRS, CDR2 YFSETQ. V shed 4 bases and J shed 6 bases, with 10 bases lying between them. The CDR3 DNA follows: TGCGCCAGCAGCAAGGACGGAGATGAAAAACTGTTTTTT. The encoded protein is CASSKDGDEKLFF.

This chain links TRBV28 with TRBJ2-1, with 9 bases fitting TRBD2. V trimming: 6 bases; J trimming: 1 base; junction bases outside the gene matches: 16. Germline-derived CDR1 and CDR2 are MDHEN and SYDVKM. This CDR3 region has 19 residues. In DNA form, the CDR3 reads TGTGCCAGCAGCCCGATGTTTACTGCGGGAGGGCAATCCTACAATGAGCAGTTCTTC. It yields the protein CASSPMFTAGGQSYNEQFF.

V is TRBV7-2 and J is TRBJ2-1, with 10 nucleotides matching TRBD2. Germline loops: CDR1 SGHTA, CDR2 FQGNSA. The CDR3 runs 15 residues. With 4 bases clipped from V and 4 bases from J, the junction kept 4 bases outside the gene matches. The CDR3, as DNA: TGTGCCAGCAGCTATAGCGGGGGGACATACAATGAGCAGTTCTTC. Its protein is CASSYSGGTYNEQFF.